Below, 2 T cell receptor beta chains from the same sample are listed, as sequenced in a study of T cell responses to AZD1222 COVID-19 vaccine. TCRdb's copy holds only in-frame clones and misses some; the assay was immunoSEQ multiplex PCR. The data show over 95,000 clones, 70% to 90% seen once. The sequencing used peripheral blood, collected on day 0 of AZD1222 vaccination. The source is an adult in good health.

The rearrangement links TRBV12-1 to TRBJ2-3; the DNA was not compared with TRBD2, the D call given in the table. TRBV12-1 is reported as a pseudogene. The CDR3 runs 16 residues. The DNA for the CDR3 is TGTGCCAGCAGCTTTGGGCTAGCGGGAGGGGGGGATACGCAGTATTTT. Protein: CASSFGLAGGGDTQYF.

The rearrangement joins TRBV25-1 to TRBJ1-1, with 7 bases fitting TRBD1. The CDR3 totals 11 residues. Germline CDR1 MGHDK, CDR2 SYGVNS. The junction had 4 bases not matched to a gene; V was cut back by 6 bases and J by 9 bases. The CDR3: CASRRQGKAFF. As DNA, the CDR3 is TGTGCCAGCAGAAGACAGGGTAAAGCTTTCTTT.